The sequence of this TCR beta chain was determined in a study of blood T cell repertoires in COVID-19 (dated by TCRdb to 2019 to 2021). For the study in its entirety: Samples from collaborators originated in the United States, Italy and Spain and spanned both the acute and convalescent phases of COVID-19. The material from the prospective study consisted of cDNA or gDNA derived from T cells, B-cell-depleted T cells, or PBMCs. Deeply sampled blood TCRbeta repertoires from subjects exposed to, actively infected with, or recovered from COVID-19 were included in the dataset. A freely available public database, intended as a resource for researchers studying the immune response to SARS-CoV-2, is where the repertoires were released. Samples came from the ongoing ImmuneRACE study (first 160 participants) plus 1,254 subjects from 6 global collaborators. A de-identified subject ID, COVID-19 status, age in years and sex were almost always included in the sample metadata. Where HLA class I and class II types were available, the types were taken from metadata supplied by the sample provider, not from assay-based typing.

To note about this clone: Its target antigen remains unknown. No clone much larger than this one lies a single base away; base qualities are absent.

TCRbeta CDR3 regions were amplified from genomic DNA by means of the immunoSEQ Assay, a bias-controlled multiplex PCR. The authors processed their data as follows. The number of nucleated cells in each sample was estimated by amplification of reference gene primers within the assay. To quantify the absolute abundance of each unique TCRbeta CDR3 rearrangement, sequence reads were collapsed and filtered. For each sample, productive Simpson clonality was calculated by taking the square root of Simpson's diversity index across productive rearrangements. This immuneACCESS table, as held by TCRdb, lists in-frame sequences with V and J called but not all clones. Of the missing ones, under half trace to an unresolved V gene in checked studies; the others have no known cause. V and J calls and clone size are as listed in that table; D and trimming were resolved from the DNA. The table for this sample lists 250,000 to 350,000 clones; approximately 90% of them were counted only once. The ten largest make up 5.5% to 8% of the sample.

From its cysteine to its phenylalanine, the CDR3 spans 13 amino acids. The read is trimmed to its CDR3 DNA, 39 bases read in frame from base 1. The CDR1 and CDR2 encoded by the germline V gene are SGHRS and YFSETQ. V loses 5 bases at its end and J loses 4 bases; junction bases beyond the gene matches: 1. One collaborating source in Seattle enrolled patients while the patients were actively infected and followed the patients over time throughout the course of disease. The collaborating institutions used their own protocols to collect whole blood in K2EDTA tubes. For TCRbeta analysis, collaborator samples were shipped as frozen whole blood, as isolated PBMCs, or as DNA extracted from either sample type. Study-wide conclusions, independent of this receptor: Clinical and demographic metadata were provided uncurated, with the amount varying by source and participant.

Sequences were obtained from peripheral blood. Here the chain combines TRBV5-1 and TRBJ2-1, with 9 bases in between that match TRBD2. The origin of this receptor is a woman in her forties or fifties with COVID-19, enrolled during active disease. The CDR3 here reads CASRAGGYNEQFF. The bases read TGCGCCAGCAGGGCGGGAGGGTACAATGAGCAGTTCTTC.